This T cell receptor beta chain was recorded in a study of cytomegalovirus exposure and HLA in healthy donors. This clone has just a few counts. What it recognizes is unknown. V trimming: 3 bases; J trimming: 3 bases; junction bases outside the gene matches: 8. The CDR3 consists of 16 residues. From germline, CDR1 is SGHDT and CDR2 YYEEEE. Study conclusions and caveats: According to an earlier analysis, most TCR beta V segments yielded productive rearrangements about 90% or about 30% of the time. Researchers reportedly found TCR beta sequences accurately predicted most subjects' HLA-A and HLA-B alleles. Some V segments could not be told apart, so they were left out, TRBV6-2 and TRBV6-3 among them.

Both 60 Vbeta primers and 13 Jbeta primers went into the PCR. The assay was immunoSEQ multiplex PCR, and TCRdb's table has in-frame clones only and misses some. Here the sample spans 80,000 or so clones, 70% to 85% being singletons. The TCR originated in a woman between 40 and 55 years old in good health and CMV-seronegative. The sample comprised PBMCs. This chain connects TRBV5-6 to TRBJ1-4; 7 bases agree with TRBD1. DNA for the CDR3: TGTGCCAGCAGCTCCCAGACAGGGACTCCTAATGAAAAACTGTTTTTT. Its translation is CASSSQTGTPNEKLFF.